Below, 25 T cell receptor beta chains from the same sample are listed, as sequenced in a study of cytomegalovirus exposure and HLA in healthy donors. PCR employed 60 Vbeta and 13 Jbeta primers. The method was immunoSEQ multiplex PCR; TCRdb's version includes in-frame clones alone and lacks a portion of them. The sample has roughly 190,000 clones; the top ten hold almost 6.5%. Sequencing input: PBMCs. These receptors all stem from a man between 25 and 39 years old in good health and CMV-seronegative.

This chain links TRBV25-1 with TRBJ1-2; no clear D gene. This CDR3 comprises 13 residues. V lost 1 base to trimming and J lost 4 bases, with 7 bases between them. Per germline, CDR1 MGHDK and CDR2 SYGVNS. DNA of the CDR3: TGTGCCAGCAGTGAATCCCGGGGCTATGGCTACACCTTC. Protein sequence: CASSESRGYGYTF.

The chain uses TRBV7-9 and TRBJ2-2; D not certain. The germline V gene has CDR1 SEHNR and CDR2 FQNEAQ (reference sequence). The CDR3 contains 13 residues. Trimming stripped 4 bases from V and 1 base from J, with 4 bases between. CDR3 bases: TGTGCCAGCAGCTCCATGAACACCGGGGAGCTGTTTTTT. Translated: CASSSMNTGELFF.

The chain recombines TRBV27 with TRBJ1-3; 7 bases are shared with TRBD1. The CDR3 contains 14 residues. Trimming removed 4 bases from V and 4 bases from J; junction bases left unmatched: 4. In germline, CDR1 is MNHEY, CDR2 SMNVEV (reference sequence). CDR3 sequence reads: CASSYTGVGNTIYF. CDR3 coding DNA: TGTGCCAGCAGTTACACAGGGGTCGGAAACACCATATATTTT.

The CDR3 loop reads CASSLSGTRPTDTQYF. DNA of the CDR3: TGTGCCAGCAGCCTCTCCGGGACTAGACCTACAGATACGCAGTATTTT. This rearrangement joins TRBV27 to TRBJ2-3, with 8 positions matching TRBD2. Germline V gene data show CDR1 as MNHEY and CDR2 as SMNVEV (reference sequence). Trimming removed 6 bases from V and 3 bases from J; junction bases left unmatched: 11. The length of the CDR3 is 16 residues.

CDR3 bases: TGTGCCAGCAGCCGCCAGGTAGATCTCTATGGCTACACCTTC. Residues: CASSRQVDLYGYTF. The chain recombines TRBV7-2 with TRBJ1-2; no clear D gene. V gave up 5 bases and J gave up 4 bases, with 14 bases separating them. The CDR3 runs 14 residues. CDR1 and CDR2 from the germline V gene are SGHTA and FQGNSA.

The V and J genes are TRBV19 and TRBJ1-6, with D possibly TRBD1 on 6 matching bases. V dropped 6 bases and J dropped 7 bases, with 19 bases sitting between them. Germline values: CDR1 LNHDA, CDR2 SQIVND (reference sequence). This CDR3 contains 16 residues. The CDR3 spells CASRDRPGQANSPLHF. The DNA for the CDR3 is TGTGCCAGTAGGGACAGACCGGGACAAGCGAATTCACCCCTCCACTTT.

This sequence joins TRBV5-4 and TRBJ2-7; 12 positions agree with TRBD2. J was trimmed by 0 bases and V by 1 base; bases with no gene match: 5. Germline CDR1 and CDR2: SGHNT and YYREEE (reference sequence). The CDR3 is 17 residues long. This chain's CDR3 is CASSLNPSGRVSYEQYF. The CDR3 DNA is TGTGCCAGCAGCTTGAACCCTAGCGGGAGGGTCTCCTACGAGCAGTACTTC.

The CDR3 coding sequence is TGTGCCAGCTCCCGCGGACAGGGCGGAGAGACCCAGTACTTC. Its translation: CASSRGQGGETQYF. V gene TRBV18 combines with J gene TRBJ2-5, with 8 bases aligning to TRBD1. Germline CDR1 is KGHSH and CDR2 is LQKENI. V dropped 6 bases and J dropped 4; count of bases not matched to a gene: 7. This CDR3 is built from 14 residues.

V gene TRBV4-3 combines with J gene TRBJ2-1; D perhaps matches TRBD2 (5 bases). This CDR3 contains 17 residues. The germline V gene has CDR1 LGHNA and CDR2 YSLEER. The ends were cut back, 0 bases at V and 9 bases at J, with 21 bases in the middle. The CDR3 region is CASSQEVNGNGEGEQFF. DNA for the CDR3: TGCGCCAGCAGCCAAGAAGTTAACGGGAATGGGGAAGGTGAGCAGTTCTTC.

The rearrangement joins TRBV30 to TRBJ2-7, with a tentative D call TRBD2 (5 bases). Germline-derived CDR1 and CDR2 are GTSNPN and SVGIG (reference sequence). V was cut by 4 bases and J by 0 bases, with 7 bases left in between. The CDR3 consists of 12 residues. The CDR3 is CAWTGGSYEQYF. The CDR3 coding sequence is TGTGCCTGGACAGGAGGCTCCTACGAGCAGTACTTC.

The rearrangement joins TRBV7-8 to TRBJ1-2, with D possibly matching TRBD1 (5 bases). The CDR3 sequence is 14 residues long. Trimming removed 4 bases from V and 5 bases from J, with 14 bases in between. Germline-derived CDR1 and CDR2 are SGHVS and FQNEAQ. CDR3 sequence (DNA): TGTGCCAGCAGCTCGACAGAACTGGGGTATGGCTACACCTTC. Its translation: CASSSTELGYGYTF. Based on the CDR3 plus reference TRBV7-8 and TRBJ1-2, the full variable domain is GAGVSQSPRYKVAKRGQDVALRCDPISGHVSLFWYQQALGQGPEFLTYFQNEAQLDKSGLPSDRFFAERPEGSVSTLKIQRTQQEDSAVYLCASSSTELGYGYTFGSGTRLTVV.

This chain links TRBV7-2 with TRBJ2-7; no clear D gene. V was pared by 6 bases and J by 2 bases, with 11 bases between. Germline V gene sequence: CDR1 SGHTA, CDR2 FQGNSA. CDR3 length equals 13 residues. The CDR3 DNA reads as TGTGCCAGCAGACCTGTCGCGACCTACGAGCAGTACTTC. It translates to CASRPVATYEQYF.

The genes are TRBV5-1 and TRBJ1-3; no clear D gene. The CDR3 covers 14 residues. The germline gives CDR1 SGHRS, CDR2 YFSETQ. Trimming removed 5 bases from V and 2 bases from J, with 11 bases in between. The CDR3, as DNA: TGCGCCAGCAGAGCATCAGCGGCTGGAAACACCATATATTTT. The encoded protein is CASRASAAGNTIYF.

This rearrangement joins TRBV5-1 to TRBJ1-1; 12 bases line up with TRBD1. Losses at the gene ends were 3 bases for V and 3 bases for J; bases not matched to a gene: 3. The germline gives CDR1 SGHRS, CDR2 YFSETQ. The CDR3 contains 15 residues. The CDR3 loop reads CASSWGDRGHTEAFF. The CDR3 DNA sequence: TGCGCCAGCAGCTGGGGGGACAGGGGGCACACTGAAGCTTTCTTT. The full variable domain, its missing parts supplied by reference TRBV5-1 and TRBJ1-1, is KAGVTQTPRYLIKTRGQQVTLSCSPISGHRSVSWYQQTPGQGLQFLFEYFSETQRNKGNFPGRFSGRQFSNSRSEMNVSTLELGDSALYLCASSWGDRGHTEAFFGQGTRLTVV.

V and J are TRBV11-3 and TRBJ2-3, with a weak D call TRBD2 (7 bases). The germline V gene has CDR1 SGHNT and CDR2 YENEEA. Trimming shortened V by 0 bases and J by 4 bases, and 14 bases separated the two germline ends. The CDR3 spans 16 residues. The CDR3 sequence is CASSLEGGGAADTQYF. CDR3 nucleotide sequence: TGTGCCAGCAGCTTAGAGGGTGGGGGGGCGGCAGATACGCAGTATTTT.

The chain combines TRBV19 with TRBJ1-1; possible D gene TRBD1, 5 bases. Trimming removed 6 bases from V and 0 bases from J, with 8 bases in between. In germline, CDR1 is LNHDA, CDR2 SQIVND (reference sequence). The CDR3 consists of 13 residues. The CDR3 DNA is TGTGCCAGTAGGAGGACACTGAACACTGAAGCTTTCTTT. Translation: CASRRTLNTEAFF. The whole variable domain, remainder taken from reference TRBV19 and TRBJ1-1, is DGGITQSPKYLFRKEGQNVTLSCEQNLNHDAMYWYRQDPGQGLRLIYYSQIVNDFQKGDIAEGYSVSREKKESFPLTVTSAQKNPTAFYLCASRRTLNTEAFFGQGTRLTVV.

The chain couples TRBV29-1 to TRBJ2-1, with 9 bases identical to TRBD2. The CDR3 consists of 13 residues. Germline values: CDR1 SQVTM, CDR2 ANQGSEA. V was pared by 4 bases and J by 6 bases, with 4 bases of the junction left unmatched. For the CDR3, the DNA is TGCAGCGTTGCTAGCGGGATTTTCAATGAGCAGTTCTTC. This gives the protein CSVASGIFNEQFF.

The chain links TRBV6-6 to TRBJ2-1; TRBD2 might be the D (5 bases). Germline V gene data show CDR1 as MNHNY and CDR2 as SVGAGI (reference sequence). V lost 6 bases and J lost 7, with 13 bases in between. CDR3 length: 13 residues. The CDR3 DNA sequence: TGTGCCAGCAGCCTAGTGAGCGGTAATGAGCAGTTCTTC. It encodes CASSLVSGNEQFF.

The chain couples TRBV7-9 to TRBJ1-1; possibly TRBD1 for D (5 bases). CDR3 length: 14 residues. The V gene lost 5 bases and the J gene lost 11 bases, with 21 bases spanning the gap. CDR1 is SEHNR, CDR2 FQNEAQ, per germline (reference sequence). The CDR3 reads CASSAYRSLVEAFF. In DNA, the CDR3 is TGTGCCAGCAGCGCATACAGGAGTCTCGTGGAGGCTTTCTTT.

Here the CDR3 reads CASSPGASGKSTDTQYF. In DNA form, the CDR3 reads TGTGCCAGCTCACCGGGAGCTAGCGGTAAAAGCACAGATACGCAGTATTTT. The J gene is TRBJ2-3, the V gene TRBV18, with 7 bases fitting TRBD2. The CDR3 totals 17 residues. The germline V gene encodes CDR1 KGHSH and CDR2 LQKENI. Trimming took 3 bases from V and 0 from J; bases not matched to a gene: 9.

The J gene is TRBJ2-7, the V gene TRBV7-9, with TRBD2 identical over 11 bases. Losses at the gene ends were 8 bases for V and 1 base for J; bases not matched to a gene: 16. The CDR3 length is 18 residues. Germline V gene lookup returns CDR1 SEHNR and CDR2 FQNEAQ (reference sequence). CDR3 nucleotide sequence: TGTGCCAGCGGCTCTTCACCGGGACTAGCGGTTAGGTCCTACGAGCAGTACTTC. Residues: CASGSSPGLAVRSYEQYF.

The J gene is TRBJ1-2, the V gene TRBV6-5; TRBD1 agrees at 9 bases. The ends lost 5 bases at V and 5 bases at J; junction bases unmatched: 9. Germline V gives CDR1 MNHEY, CDR2 SVGAGI. The CDR3 is made up of 15 amino acids. The CDR3 DNA follows: TGTGCCAGCAGTGTACAGGGGGCTCGAGTGTATGGCTACACCTTC. This sequence encodes CASSVQGARVYGYTF.

V and J are TRBV9 and TRBJ2-2; 10 positions match TRBD2. From germline, CDR1 is SGDLS and CDR2 YYNGEE. CDR3 size: 15 residues. The V gene end was trimmed by 2 bases and the J gene end by 10 bases; junction bases not matched to a gene: 8. CDR3 nucleotide sequence: TGTGCCAGCAGCGTGTTAGCGGGGGGCGGGGTGGAGCTGTTTTTT. Residues: CASSVLAGGGVELFF.

This chain links TRBV27 with TRBJ2-2; D is uncertain. CDR1 and CDR2 (germline): MNHEY, SMNVEV (reference sequence). Trimming left V 5 bases short and J 4 bases short, with 11 bases between. The CDR3 consists of 14 residues. CDR3 sequence (DNA): TGTGCCAGCAGTACCCGACTCAGCACCGGGGAGCTGTTTTTT. Protein sequence: CASSTRLSTGELFF.

The chain recombines TRBV19 with TRBJ1-2, with D possibly TRBD1 on 5 matching bases. CDR1 is LNHDA and CDR2 is SQIVND in the germline V gene (reference sequence). V was cut by 5 bases and J by 8 bases, with 12 bases left in between. The CDR3 runs 12 residues. The CDR3 DNA follows: TGTGCCAGTAGTCTCAGGGATAACGGCTACACCTTC. It yields the protein CASSLRDNGYTF.